The 30 T cell receptor beta chains listed next were all sequenced from one sample in a study of glioma-infiltrating T cells after dendritic cell vaccination. Measured with immunoSEQ multiplex PCR; TCRdb has only the in-frame clones, and not every one. The data contain 80,000 to 95,000 clones, 85% of them singletons. The time point here: after dendritic cell vaccination, including at tumor progression/relapse. Sequencing used blood, obtained after dendritic cell vaccination. The receptors were gathered from a human donor with glioblastoma.

The chain combines TRBV5-4 with TRBJ2-2; TRBD2 matches at 8 bases. Germline V gene lookup returns CDR1 SGHNT and CDR2 YYREEE (reference sequence). This CDR3 comprises 15 residues. Germline trimming cut 2 bases from V and 4 bases from J; bases unmatched to any gene: 4. The CDR3 protein is CASSFLAGGTGELFF. CDR3 DNA: TGTGCCAGCAGCTTCCTGGCGGGAGGCACCGGGGAGCTGTTTTTT.

CDR3: CASSVSTEAFF. CDR3 bases: TGTGCCAGCAGTGTTAGCACTGAAGCTTTCTTT. The rearrangement uses TRBV6-6 and TRBJ1-1; the D is unclear. This CDR3 has 11 residues. Germline values: CDR1 MNHNY, CDR2 SVGAGI (reference sequence). Between the trimmed V and J ends, which lost 5 bases and 4 bases, there was a span of 5 bases.

V is TRBV7-7 and J is TRBJ2-5, with D perhaps TRBD1 (5 bases). V was trimmed by 1 base and J by 2 bases, leaving 11 bases between them. The CDR3 covers 15 residues. From germline, CDR1 is SSHAT and CDR2 FNYEAQ (reference sequence). For the CDR3, the DNA is TGTGCCAGCAGCTTAGGTAGGGGTCAGCAAGAGACCCAGTACTTC. This translates into CASSLGRGQQETQYF.

CDR3 sequence: CASSSGGLEQYF. Here the CDR3 DNA reads TGTGCCAGCAGCTCGGGAGGGCTCGAGCAGTACTTC. This rearrangement joins TRBV9 to TRBJ2-7; 8 bases match TRBD2. J gave up 6 bases and V 4 bases, and 3 bases lay outside the gene matches. The CDR3 consists of 12 residues. Germline CDR1 and CDR2: SGDLS and YYNGEE.

The chain uses TRBV2 and TRBJ2-5, with 11 positions matching TRBD2. The CDR3 has 16 residues. Trimming removed 4 bases from V and 2 bases from J; junction bases left unmatched: 6. Germline V lookup: CDR1 SNHLY, CDR2 FYNNEI. The CDR3 here is CASSGRLAGGQETQYF. The CDR3 DNA is TGTGCCAGCAGTGGTCGGCTAGCGGGAGGACAAGAGACCCAGTACTTC.

As regards this clone: The sample holds other DNA sequences that translate to the same CDR3. The V and J genes are TRBV6-4 and TRBJ2-5; 8 bases are a match to TRBD1. The CDR3 extends over 15 amino acids. CDR1 and CDR2 (germline): MRHNA, SNTAGT. Trimming cost V 2 bases and J 4 bases; bases outside gene matches: 6. CDR3 coding DNA: TGTGCCAGCAGTGACGGTACAGGGGGACGAGAGACCCAGTACTTC. Its translation: CASSDGTGGRETQYF.

This rearrangement joins TRBV4-3 to TRBJ2-7, with 8 bases fitting TRBD1. After removal of 3 bases from V and 6 bases from J, the junction contained 4 bases not matched to a gene. The CDR3 runs 13 residues. Germline values: CDR1 LGHNA, CDR2 YSLEER. CDR3 in amino acids: CASSHWTGSEQYF. CDR3 sequence (DNA): TGCGCCAGCAGCCACTGGACAGGGAGCGAGCAGTACTTC.

The rearrangement links TRBV7-9 to TRBJ2-7; 7 positions match TRBD1. The CDR3 contains 15 residues. The V and J ends lost 5 bases and 4 bases, in that order; junction bases with no gene match: 11. Germline CDR1 is SEHNR and CDR2 is FQNEAQ (reference sequence). CDR3 bases: TGTGCCAGCAGCACGGAGACAACAGGGGAATACGAGCAGTACTTC. Residues: CASSTETTGEYEQYF. Full variable domain (outside the CDR3, taken from reference TRBV7-9 and TRBJ2-7): DTGVSQNPRHKITKRGQNVTFRCDPISEHNRLYWYRQTLGQGPEFLTYFQNEAQLEKSRLLSDRFSAERPKGSFSTLEIQRTEQGDSAMYLCASSTETTGEYEQYFGPGTRLTVT.

This clone occurred once. The rearrangement links TRBV11-2 to TRBJ1-5, with TRBD1 matching 9 bases. Per germline, CDR1 SGHAT and CDR2 FQNNGV. J lost 5 bases, V lost 3 bases, and 2 bases had no gene match. The CDR3 contains 14 residues. This CDR3 reads CASSLDRGDQPQHF. For the CDR3, the DNA is TGTGCCAGCAGCTTGGACAGGGGCGATCAGCCCCAGCATTTT.

V is TRBV19 and J is TRBJ2-7, with D unresolved. Germline lookup yields CDR1 LNHDA and CDR2 SQIVND (reference sequence). Trimming removed 6 bases at V and 0 bases at J, with 12 bases between. The CDR3 totals 14 residues. CDR3 sequence reads: CASRASVSSYEQYF. The CDR3 bases are TGTGCCAGTAGGGCTAGTGTGAGCTCCTACGAGCAGTACTTC. Full variable domain (rest looked up from reference TRBV19 and TRBJ2-7): DGGITQSPKYLFRKEGQNVTLSCEQNLNHDAMYWYRQDPGQGLRLIYYSQIVNDFQKGDIAEGYSVSREKKESFPLTVTSAQKNPTAFYLCASRASVSSYEQYFGPGTRLTVT.

The chain employs TRBV6-5 and TRBJ1-2; 7 bases align to TRBD1. J lost 8 bases, V lost 2 bases, and 11 bases had no gene match. The CDR3 contains 15 residues. The germline V gene encodes CDR1 MNHEY and CDR2 SVGAGI. The CDR3 bases are TGTGCCAGCAGTTACGAGGGGGCAAGGGTGGGCGGCTACACCTTC. Translation gives CASSYEGARVGGYTF.

The sample holds one count of this clone. The rearrangement uses TRBV30 and TRBJ2-3, with 8 positions matching TRBD2. The CDR3 has 14 residues. V was clipped by 1 base and J by 6 bases; unmatched bases: 6. The germline CDR1 and CDR2 sequences are GTSNPN and SVGIG (reference sequence). Here the CDR3 DNA reads TGTGCCTGGAGTGCCGGGAGGGGGGGGGATACGCAGTATTTT. It codes for CAWSAGRGGDTQYF.

The V gene is TRBV5-1, the J gene TRBJ2-7; TRBD2 is a possible D gene (5 bases). V lost 2 bases and J lost 5, with 14 bases in between. There are 14 residues in the CDR3. Per the germline V gene, CDR1 is SGHRS and CDR2 is YFSETQ. CDR3 amino acids: CASSFEVFGDEQYF. CDR3 coding DNA: TGCGCCAGCAGCTTCGAGGTCTTCGGGGACGAGCAGTACTTC.

V usage is TRBV9 and J usage is TRBJ1-6; tentatively, D is TRBD1 (6 bases). CDR1 and CDR2 (germline): SGDLS, YYNGEE. The V and J ends lost 4 bases and 4 bases respectively, with 9 bases between them. CDR3 length: 14 amino acids. The CDR3 DNA reads TGTGCCAGCAGCCCCGGACAGTATAATTCACCCCTCCACTTT. This sequence encodes CASSPGQYNSPLHF.

This clone was seen only once. V is TRBV7-2 and J is TRBJ2-2, with D maybe TRBD1 (5 bases). Trimming cost V 5 bases and J 7 bases, with 14 bases left between them. Germline CDR1 and CDR2: SGHTA and FQGNSA. The CDR3 covers 14 residues. CDR3 amino acids: CASSARGHRGELFF. The DNA for the CDR3 is TGTGCCAGCAGCGCCCGTGGACACCGCGGGGAGCTGTTTTTT.

The chain uses TRBV18 and TRBJ1-2; 8 nucleotides match TRBD1. The CDR3 is 20 amino acids. The germline CDR1 and CDR2 sequences are KGHSH and LQKENI. The ends lost 3 bases at V and 5 bases at J; junction bases unmatched: 23. CDR3 DNA: TGTGCCAGCTCACCCAAGCGGATTGGGACAGGAGGCCCGAATCTTTATGGCTACACCTTC. It codes for CASSPKRIGTGGPNLYGYTF.

The gene calls are TRBV21-1 and TRBJ1-1; the listed D gene, TRBD1, was not tested against the DNA. TRBV21-1 is designated a pseudogene. The CDR3 loop spans 15 amino acids. The CDR3 protein is CASSTLKTGEVEAFF. CDR3 coding DNA: TGTGCCAGCAGCACCCTCAAAACAGGGGAAGTTGAAGCTTTCTTT.

The chain joins TRBV6-1 to TRBJ2-7; TRBD1 agrees at 10 bases. Trimming at V came to 4 bases and at J to 3 bases, leaving 0 bases not matched to a gene. The CDR3 runs to 13 residues. Germline V CDR1 and CDR2: MNHNS, SASEGT. The CDR3 loop is CASSGTGGYEQYF. Written as DNA, the CDR3 is TGTGCCAGCAGTGGGACAGGGGGCTACGAGCAGTACTTC.

The chain carries TRBV12-2 and TRBJ2-5; TRBD2, the table's D call, lacks a check against the DNA. TRBV12-2 is reported as a pseudogene. The CDR3 loop spans 18 amino acids. The CDR3 DNA follows: TGTGCAAGTCGCTCGACAATACTAGCGGGATCCCCACAAGAGACCCAGTACTTC. Its translation: CASRSTILAGSPQETQYF.

The count of this clone is one. The rearrangement joins TRBV9 to TRBJ2-5, with a possible D match to TRBD1 (5 bases). The CDR3 is made up of 15 amino acids. V was shortened by 3 bases and J by 1 base, with 13 bases between the two germline ends. Looked up from germline, CDR1 is SGDLS and CDR2 is YYNGEE. This chain's CDR3 is CASSAKQAAQETQYF. In DNA, the CDR3 is TGTGCCAGCAGCGCCAAACAGGCGGCCCAAGAGACCCAGTACTTC. Variable domain in full (rest from reference TRBV9 and TRBJ2-5): DSGVTQTPKHLITATGQRVTLRCSPRSGDLSVYWYQQSLDQGLQFLIQYYNGEERAKGNILERFSAQQFPDLHSELNLSSLELGDSALYFCASSAKQAAQETQYFGPGTRLLVL.

This clone is judged medium-sized (0.01 to 0.1%). The chain uses TRBV6-5 and TRBJ1-3; D may be TRBD1 (5 bases). This CDR3 is 14 amino acids long. Trimming shortened V by 6 bases and J by 2 bases, and 11 bases separated the two germline ends. Per the germline V gene, CDR1 is MNHEY and CDR2 is SVGAGI. This CDR3 reads CASRPRDAGNTIYF. As DNA, the CDR3 is TGTGCCAGCAGGCCCAGGGATGCTGGAAACACCATATATTTT.

At least ten counts were recorded for this clone. The chain employs TRBV6-4 and TRBJ1-4; 7 bases map to TRBD1. The germline CDR1 and CDR2 sequences are MRHNA and SNTAGT. Trimming cost V 5 bases and J 3 bases; bases outside gene matches: 0. The CDR3 totals 13 residues. This CDR3 reads CASSQGANEKLFF. The CDR3 bases are TGTGCCAGCAGTCAGGGGGCTAATGAAAAACTGTTTTTT.

The J gene is TRBJ1-4, the V gene TRBV28; 8 bases line up with TRBD1. The CDR3 runs to 14 residues. Germline V gene sequence: CDR1 MDHEN, CDR2 SYDVKM. Trimming removed 2 bases from V and 7 bases from J; junction bases left unmatched: 3. The CDR3 is CASSLEDRVEKLFF. CDR3 DNA: TGTGCCAGCAGTTTAGAGGACAGGGTTGAAAAACTGTTTTTT.

The rearrangement joins TRBV6-5 to TRBJ1-1; tentatively, D is TRBD1 (5 bases). The germline gives CDR1 MNHEY, CDR2 SVGAGI. V lost 2 bases, J lost 5 bases, and 12 bases lay in between. This CDR3 region has 14 residues. The CDR3 sequence: CASSYRREWTEAFF. CDR3 bases: TGTGCCAGCAGTTACCGCAGGGAATGGACTGAAGCTTTCTTT.

The J gene is TRBJ1-2, the V gene TRBV6-5; D is ambiguous. The V gene's germline CDR1 is MNHEY and CDR2 SVGAGI. V lost 8 bases and J lost 4, with 14 bases in between. CDR3 length equals 13 residues. CDR3: CASGEREGYGYTF. The CDR3 nucleotides are TGTGCCAGCGGGGAGAGGGAGGGCTATGGCTACACCTTC.

The chain links TRBV7-2 to TRBJ1-2; D not certain. CDR3 length equals 13 residues. Germline V gene data show CDR1 as SGHTA and CDR2 as FQGNSA. V was trimmed by 4 bases and J by 1 base, leaving 7 bases between them. CDR3 sequence reads: CASSSQNNYGYTF. The CDR3 nucleotides are TGTGCCAGCAGCTCACAGAATAACTATGGCTACACCTTC. Filled out from reference TRBV7-2 and TRBJ1-2, the complete variable domain reads GAGVSQSPSNKVTEKGKDVELRCDPISGHTALYWYRQSLGQGLEFLIYFQGNSAPDKSGLPSDRFSAERTGGSVSTLTIQRTQQEDSAVYLCASSSQNNYGYTFGSGTRLTVV.

The chain has TRBV6-5 and TRBJ1-6; D gene unclear. The CDR3 spans 16 residues. V lost 0 bases, J lost 0 bases, and 6 bases lay in between. From germline, CDR1 is MNHEY and CDR2 SVGAGI. The CDR3 loop is CASSYSGSSYNSPLHF. The CDR3 DNA reads TGTGCCAGCAGTTACTCGGGGAGCTCCTATAATTCACCCCTCCACTTT.

The rearrangement joins TRBV29-1 to TRBJ2-3; 10 nucleotides align to TRBD2. Looked up from germline, CDR1 is SQVTM and CDR2 is ANQGSEA. The CDR3 runs 17 residues. J gave up 1 base and V 1 base, and 8 bases lay outside the gene matches. DNA for the CDR3: TGCAGCGTTGAAGGACTAGCGGGTAGGGTTCGCACAGATACGCAGTATTTT. Translation: CSVEGLAGRVRTDTQYF.

The chain uses TRBV7-2 and TRBJ2-5, with a possible D match to TRBD2 (6 bases). The CDR3 covers 13 residues. CDR1 and CDR2 (germline): SGHTA, FQGNSA. The V end was cut by 5 bases, the J end by 4 bases, with 11 bases between. As DNA, the CDR3 is TGTGCCAGCAGCACCAGGCGGGGAGAGACCCAGTACTTC. The encoded protein is CASSTRRGETQYF.

This chain connects TRBV27 to TRBJ1-2; no clear D. This CDR3 comprises 13 residues. CDR1 is MNHEY and CDR2 is SMNVEV in the germline V gene (reference sequence). V was clipped by 0 bases and J by 4 bases, with 6 bases between them. The CDR3 sequence: CASSLSGSYGYTF. CDR3 nucleotides: TGTGCCAGCAGTTTATCTGGCAGCTATGGCTACACCTTC.